Listed below are T cell receptor beta chains from one sample, sequenced in a study of cytomegalovirus exposure and HLA in healthy donors. Assay used: immunoSEQ multiplex PCR; TCRdb lists only in-frame clones, some missing. The table lists under 150,000 clones, about 80% of them singletons. The specimen sequenced was PBMCs. These receptors were taken from a girl aged 2-10 years in good health and CMV-seronegative. The CDR3 runs from the conserved cysteine through the conserved F or W. The D gene is left open where the match is weak. Size values are once, few and many counts, or a class for expanded clones, and some rows have none.

D	V	size	J	CDR3	DNA
NA	TRBV4-1	NA	TRBJ1-6	CASSQDWGGEEPLHF	TGCGCCAGCAGCCAAGATTGGGGCGGAGAGGAACCCCTCCACTTT
NA	TRBV19	NA	TRBJ2-3	CATAPSRTDTQYF	TGTGCCACAGCGCCTTCTCGCACAGATACGCAGTATTTT
NA	TRBV19	NA	TRBJ1-2	CASSTQGQLYGYTF	TGTGCCAGTAGTACACAAGGACAGCTCTATGGCTACACCTTC
TRBD2	TRBV7-3	NA	TRBJ2-1	CASSLNQRGTWGEQFF	TGTGCCAGCAGCTTAAACCAGCGGGGGACCTGGGGTGAGCAGTTCTTC
TRBD2	TRBV11-2	NA	TRBJ2-7	CASSSWTRGYEQYF	TGTGCCAGCAGCTCATGGACTAGGGGATACGAGCAGTACTTC
TRBD2	TRBV27	NA	TRBJ2-7	CASRETSGRTVEQYF	TGTGCCAGCAGAGAGACTAGCGGGAGGACGGTCGAGCAGTACTTC
NA	TRBV11-2	NA	TRBJ1-2	CASSIGSYGYTF	TGTGCCAGCAGCATTGGGAGTTATGGCTACACCTTC
NA	TRBV6-5	NA	TRBJ2-1	CASSYGALSSYNEQFF	TGTGCCAGCAGTTACGGGGCTCTAAGCTCCTACAATGAGCAGTTCTTC
TRBD2	TRBV27	NA	TRBJ2-7	CASKRAGGTEQYF	TGTGCCAGCAAACGAGCGGGAGGTACCGAGCAGTACTTC
NA	TRBV28	NA	TRBJ2-6	CASRTSGANVLTF	TGTGCCAGCAGGACTTCTGGGGCCAACGTCCTGACTTTC
TRBD1	TRBV28	NA	TRBJ1-5	CASKNRQGGNQPQHF	TGTGCCAGCAAAAATAGACAGGGAGGCAATCAGCCCCAGCATTTT
TRBD1	TRBV6-1	NA	TRBJ2-7	CASSLGQGISYEQYF	TGTGCCAGCAGTTTGGGACAGGGGATCTCCTACGAGCAGTACTTC
NA	TRBV21-1	NA	TRBJ2-7	CASSRKVGGFYEQYF	TGTGCCAGCAGCCGTAAAGTCGGAGGATTCTACGAGCAGTACTTC
NA	TRBV6-4	once	TRBJ2-3	CASSVASRDTDTQYF	TGTGCCAGCAGTGTTGCTAGTCGGGACACAGATACGCAGTATTTT
NA	TRBV6-5	few	TRBJ2-2	CASSYSGLTGELFF	TGTGCCAGCAGTTATTCAGGCCTCACCGGGGAGCTGTTTTTT
NA	TRBV16	NA	TRBJ1-5	CASSQFFQGGQPQHF	TGTGCCAGCAGCCAATTCTTCCAGGGTGGTCAGCCCCAGCATTTT
NA	TRBV27	NA	TRBJ1-1	CASSPTPGSVTEAFF	TGTGCCAGCAGCCCCACACCTGGGAGCGTTACTGAAGCTTTCTTT
NA	TRBV30	NA	TRBJ1-1	CAWSPGLNTEAFF	TGTGCCTGGAGCCCCGGGTTGAACACTGAAGCTTTCTTT
NA	TRBV4-3	NA	TRBJ1-1	CASSQSWPGTKAFF	TGCGCCAGCAGCCAATCCTGGCCGGGAACTAAAGCTTTCTTT
TRBD2	TRBV7-2	NA	TRBJ2-2	CASRLAGGANTGELFF	TGTGCCAGTAGACTAGCGGGGGGCGCGAACACCGGGGAGCTGTTTTTT
NA	TRBV30	once	TRBJ2-7	CAWSVPGRGSTYEQYF	TGTGCCTGGAGTGTACCTGGCAGGGGCTCCACCTACGAGCAGTACTTC
TRBD1	TRBV18	once	TRBJ2-7	CASSLGQGSEQYF	TGTGCCAGCTCACTCGGACAGGGGAGCGAGCAGTACTTC
NA	TRBV28	NA	TRBJ2-5	CASSLWNGGETQYF	TGTGCCAGCAGTTTATGGAACGGCGGGGAGACCCAGTACTTC
NA	TRBV6-5	NA	TRBJ2-2	CARRGPAGELFF	TGTGCCAGGCGGGGGCCCGCCGGGGAGCTGTTTTTT
NA	TRBV11-2	NA	TRBJ1-1	CASSLEARNTEAFF	TGTGCCAGCAGCTTAGAAGCAAGGAACACTGAAGCTTTCTTT
TRBD1	TRBV4-2	few	TRBJ2-7	CASSPGQSYEQYF	TGTGCCAGCAGCCCGGGACAGTCCTACGAGCAGTACTTC
NA	TRBV19	NA	TRBJ2-2	CASSFPGDTGELFF	TGTGCCAGTAGTTTTCCAGGGGACACCGGGGAGCTGTTTTTT
NA	TRBV6-1	NA	TRBJ2-7	CASSRTYEQYF	TGTGCCAGCAGTAGAACCTACGAGCAGTACTTC
NA	TRBV11-1	NA	TRBJ1-6	CARIDRRHSPLHF	TGTGCCAGAATAGACAGGAGGCATTCACCCCTCCACTTT
NA	TRBV28	NA	TRBJ1-1	CASRANTEAFF	TGTGCCAGCAGGGCGAACACTGAAGCTTTCTTT
NA	TRBV5-1	NA	TRBJ2-1	CASSSERPGEQFF	TGCGCCAGCAGCTCGGAAAGGCCGGGTGAGCAGTTCTTC
NA	TRBV4-1	NA	TRBJ1-1	CASSQVVINEAFF	TGCGCCAGCAGCCAAGTAGTCATAAATGAAGCTTTCTTT
NA	TRBV25-1	NA	TRBJ2-1	CASRAVQNNEQFF	TGTGCCAGCAGGGCAGTTCAAAACAATGAGCAGTTCTTC
NA	TRBV4-1	few	TRBJ1-1	CASRPGTTNTEAFF	TGCGCCAGCAGACCCGGGACAACGAACACTGAAGCTTTCTTT
TRBD2	TRBV6-5	few	TRBJ2-1	CASSYPSGGYNEQFF	TGTGCCAGCAGTTACCCTAGCGGGGGATACAATGAGCAGTTCTTC
TRBD2	TRBV6-6	NA	TRBJ2-7	CASSYPGLVREQYF	TGTGCCAGCAGTTACCCGGGACTAGTACGCGAGCAGTACTTC
TRBD1	TRBV2	NA	TRBJ2-1	CASSEQNRGPGNEQFF	TGTGCCAGCAGTGAGCAAAACAGGGGGCCAGGCAATGAGCAGTTCTTC
TRBD2	TRBV6-4	NA	TRBJ2-1	CASSDGTSGNEQFF	TGTGCCAGCAGTGATGGGACTAGCGGAAATGAGCAGTTCTTC
NA	TRBV5-1	NA	TRBJ2-3	CASSDTRADTQYF	TGCGCCAGCAGCGATACTAGGGCAGATACGCAGTATTTT
TRBD1	TRBV9	NA	TRBJ1-5	CASSPRGDSNQPQHF	TGTGCCAGCAGCCCCAGGGGGGATAGCAATCAGCCCCAGCATTTT